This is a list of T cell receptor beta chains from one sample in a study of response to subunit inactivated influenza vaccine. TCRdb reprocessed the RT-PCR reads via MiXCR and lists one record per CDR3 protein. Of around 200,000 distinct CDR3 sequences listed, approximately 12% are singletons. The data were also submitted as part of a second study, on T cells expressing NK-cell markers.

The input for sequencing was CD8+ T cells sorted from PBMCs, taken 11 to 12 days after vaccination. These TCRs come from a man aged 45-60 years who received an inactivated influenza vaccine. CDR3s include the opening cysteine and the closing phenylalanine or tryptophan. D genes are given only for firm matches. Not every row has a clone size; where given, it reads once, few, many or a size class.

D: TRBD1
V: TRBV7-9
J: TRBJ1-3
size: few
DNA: TGTGCCAGCAGCTTTGGGACAGACTCTGGAAACACCATATATTTT
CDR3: CASSFGTDSGNTIYF

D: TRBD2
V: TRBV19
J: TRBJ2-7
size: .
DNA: TGTGCCAGTAGTCCACGGACTAGCGGGAGTACCTACGAGCAGTACTTC
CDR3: CASSPRTSGSTYEQYF

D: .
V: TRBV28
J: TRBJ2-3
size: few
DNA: TGTGCCAGCAGTTTGTTAAAGAGTGGCACAGATACGCAGTATTTT
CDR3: CASSLLKSGTDTQYF

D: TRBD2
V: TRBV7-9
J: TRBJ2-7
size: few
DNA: TGTGCCAGCAGCTTTAGGTCCGGGACTAAGTACGAGCAGTACTTC
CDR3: CASSFRSGTKYEQYF

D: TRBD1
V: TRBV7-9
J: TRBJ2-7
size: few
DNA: TGTGCCAGCAGCCAAGACAGGGGAGTCGACGAGCAGTACTTC
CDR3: CASSQDRGVDEQYF

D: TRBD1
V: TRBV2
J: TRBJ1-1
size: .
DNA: TGTGCCAGCTGGGGGACAGGGGACCTTGACACTGAAGCTTTCTTT
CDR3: CASWGTGDLDTEAFF

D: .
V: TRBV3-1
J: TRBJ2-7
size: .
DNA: TGTGCCAGCAGCCAACGTTTAAGCCTAGAGACCTACGAGCAGTACTTC
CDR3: CASSQRLSLETYEQYF

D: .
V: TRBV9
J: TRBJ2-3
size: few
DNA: TGTGCCAGCAGCGCGGGGGAAATCCAGACTGGAGATACGCAGTATTTT
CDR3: CASSAGEIQTGDTQYF

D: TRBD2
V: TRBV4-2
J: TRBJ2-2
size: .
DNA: TGTGCCAGCAGCCAAGTTGTAGCGGGGGCCGGGGAGCTGTTTTTT
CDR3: CASSQVVAGAGELFF

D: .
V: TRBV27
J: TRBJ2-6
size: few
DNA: TGTGCCAGCAGTTTATTACCCCAGGGAGGGGCCAACGTCCTGACTTTC
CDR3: CASSLLPQGGANVLTF

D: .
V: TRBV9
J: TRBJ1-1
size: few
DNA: TGTGCCAGCAGCCCCAGTCCGAGGGGGACTGAAGCTTTCTTT
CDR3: CASSPSPRGTEAFF

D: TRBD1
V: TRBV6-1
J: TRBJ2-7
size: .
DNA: TGTGCCAGCAGCCATTCAATTGGGACAGTTTACGAGCAGTACTTC
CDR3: CASSHSIGTVYEQYF

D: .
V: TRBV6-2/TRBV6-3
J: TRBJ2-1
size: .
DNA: TGTGCCAGCAGTTCCGGGTGGGATGAGCAGTTCTTC
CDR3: CASSSGWDEQFF

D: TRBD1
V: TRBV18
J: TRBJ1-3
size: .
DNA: TGTGCCAGCTCACCATCAACCGGGACAGGGGCTGGAAACACCATATATTTT
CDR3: CASSPSTGTGAGNTIYF

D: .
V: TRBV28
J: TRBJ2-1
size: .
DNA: TGTGCCAGCAGTTCGCCACAGAGGTGGGGACTTTCCTACAATGAGCAGTTCTTC
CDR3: CASSSPQRWGLSYNEQFF

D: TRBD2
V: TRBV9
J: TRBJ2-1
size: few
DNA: TGTGCCAGCAGCGTCCTCTCCGGACTAGCGGGAGGAGATGAGCAGTTCTTC
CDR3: CASSVLSGLAGGDEQFF

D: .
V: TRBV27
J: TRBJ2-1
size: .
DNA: TGTGCCAGCAGTTTTCGACTGCCCGAGCAGTTCTTC
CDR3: CASSFRLPEQFF

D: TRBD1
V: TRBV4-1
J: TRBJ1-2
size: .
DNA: TGCGCCAGCAGCCCTGGACAGGGAAACAACTATGGCTACACCTTC
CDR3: CASSPGQGNNYGYTF

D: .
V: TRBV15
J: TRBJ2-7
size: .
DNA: TGTGCCACCAGCAGAGGTTCAGGGTTTAGGTCCTACGAGCAGTACTTC
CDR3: CATSRGSGFRSYEQYF

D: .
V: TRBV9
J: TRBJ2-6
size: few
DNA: TGTGCCAGCAGCGTAGGGAGTAGGGCTGTCCTGACTTTC
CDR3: CASSVGSRAVLTF

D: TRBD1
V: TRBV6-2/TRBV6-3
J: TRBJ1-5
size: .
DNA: TGTGCCACCTCTCTGACAGGGAGCAATCAGCCCCAGCATTTT
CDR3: CATSLTGSNQPQHF

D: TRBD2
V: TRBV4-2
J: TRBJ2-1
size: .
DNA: TGTGCCAGCAGCCAGCTCCAGCGGGAGATCCGGAATGAGCAGTTCTTC
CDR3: CASSQLQREIRNEQFF

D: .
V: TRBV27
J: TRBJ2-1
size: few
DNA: TGTGCCAGCAGTTGGGGGGGCGCCAGGGGGCATGAGCAGTTCTTC
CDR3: CASSWGGARGHEQFF

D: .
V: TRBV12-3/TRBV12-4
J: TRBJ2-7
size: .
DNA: TGTGCCAGCAGTTATCGGACGGGCGAGCAGTACTTC
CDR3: CASSYRTGEQYF

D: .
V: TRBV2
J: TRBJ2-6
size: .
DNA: TGTGCCAGCAGTGATAAAGACTCGGACCTCCCCAACGTCCTGACTTTC
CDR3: CASSDKDSDLPNVLTF

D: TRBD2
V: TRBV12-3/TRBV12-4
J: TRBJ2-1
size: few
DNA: TGTGCCAGCAGTTTCAGAGCTTTAGCGGGGGGTTACAATGAGCAGTTCTTC
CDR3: CASSFRALAGGYNEQFF

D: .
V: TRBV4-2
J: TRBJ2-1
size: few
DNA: TGTGCCAGCAGATCCTCCCGAGGTCTTGCCTACAATGAGCAGTTCTTC
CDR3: CASRSSRGLAYNEQFF

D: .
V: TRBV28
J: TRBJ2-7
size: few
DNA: TGTGCCAGCAGCACGACCCACCGACGGAGGGACGAGCAGTACTTC
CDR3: CASSTTHRRRDEQYF

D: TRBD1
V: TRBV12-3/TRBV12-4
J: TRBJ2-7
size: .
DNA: TGTGCCAGCAGTTTCTTTTGGGAGACAGGGGGCGAGTACTACGAGCAGTACTTC
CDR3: CASSFFWETGGEYYEQYF

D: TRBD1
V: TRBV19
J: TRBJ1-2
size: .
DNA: TGTGCCAGTAGCCCAGCAGGGGGCTCAATCTTCTATGGCTACACCTTC
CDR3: CASSPAGGSIFYGYTF

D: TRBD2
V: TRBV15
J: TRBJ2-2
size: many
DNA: TGTGCCACCAGCAGAGTCTTGGGAGGGGACACCGGGGAGCTGTTTTTT
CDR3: CATSRVLGGDTGELFF

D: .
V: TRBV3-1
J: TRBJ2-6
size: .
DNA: TGTGCCAGCAGCCACCCCCTCCTCGGAGGGATGGACGGGGCCAACGTCCTGACTTTC
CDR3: CASSHPLLGGMDGANVLTF

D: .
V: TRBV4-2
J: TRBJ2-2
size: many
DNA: TGTGCCAGCAGCACCCGACAGAGCACCGGGGAGCTGTTTTTT
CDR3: CASSTRQSTGELFF

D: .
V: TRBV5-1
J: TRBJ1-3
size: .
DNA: TGCGCCAGCAGCTTGGTAGCCGGGGGCGAGGACACCATATATTTT
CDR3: CASSLVAGGEDTIYF

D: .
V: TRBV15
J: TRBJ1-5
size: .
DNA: TGTGCCACCAGCAGAGATACGCTAGGCAATCAGCCCCAGCATTTT
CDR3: CATSRDTLGNQPQHF

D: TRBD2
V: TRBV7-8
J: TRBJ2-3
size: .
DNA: TGTGCCAGCAACCCCCTACTAGCGGGATTGGCAGATACGCAGTATTTT
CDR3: CASNPLLAGLADTQYF

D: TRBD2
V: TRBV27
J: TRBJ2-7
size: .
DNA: TGTGCCAGCAGTTCCCCATCACTAGCGGGGGTGTACGAGCAGTACTTC
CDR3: CASSSPSLAGVYEQYF

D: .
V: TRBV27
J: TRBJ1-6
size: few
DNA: TGTGCCAGCAAGGGGGGCGGGTTACCCCTCCACTTT
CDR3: CASKGGGLPLHF

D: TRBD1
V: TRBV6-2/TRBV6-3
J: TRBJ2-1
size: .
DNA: TGTGCCAGCCTCTCGGGGACAGGGAGTAGGGAGCAGTTCTTC
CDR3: CASLSGTGSREQFF

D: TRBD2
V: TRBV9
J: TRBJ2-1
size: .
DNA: TGTGCCAGCAGCGTAGACGGCGGGAGTGAGTACAATGAGCAGTTCTTC
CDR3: CASSVDGGSEYNEQFF

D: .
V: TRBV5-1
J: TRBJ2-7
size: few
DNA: TGCGCCAGCAGCTTGACATCCTCGAGCTACGAGCAGTACTTC
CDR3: CASSLTSSSYEQYF

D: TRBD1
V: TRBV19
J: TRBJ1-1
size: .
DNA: TGTGCCAGTAGTACACTCCCCCGGGACAGCTACACTGAAGCTTTCTTT
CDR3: CASSTLPRDSYTEAFF

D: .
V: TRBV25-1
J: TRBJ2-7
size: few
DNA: TGTGCCAGCAGTGAATTCACAGGAGCCTACGAGCAGTACTTC
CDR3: CASSEFTGAYEQYF

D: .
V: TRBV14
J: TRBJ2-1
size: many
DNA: TGTGCCAGCAGCCAGTTAAAAAGTGAGCAGTTCTTC
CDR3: CASSQLKSEQFF

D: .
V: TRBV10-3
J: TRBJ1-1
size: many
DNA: TGTGCCATCAGTGAGTCTGTGGCATTTGGTGCTTTCTTT
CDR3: CAISESVAFGAFF

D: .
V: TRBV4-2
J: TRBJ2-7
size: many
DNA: TGTGCCAGCAGCCAAGATGAACAGGGCCTCTACGAGCAGTACTTC
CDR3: CASSQDEQGLYEQYF

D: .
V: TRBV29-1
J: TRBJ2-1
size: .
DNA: TGCAGCGTTGAAGCGGAAGCCTTTAGGCAGTTCTTC
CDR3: CSVEAEAFRQFF

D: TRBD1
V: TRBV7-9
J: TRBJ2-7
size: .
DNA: TGTGCCAGCAGCTTACTTAGACAGGGACACGACGAGCAGTACTTC
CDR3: CASSLLRQGHDEQYF

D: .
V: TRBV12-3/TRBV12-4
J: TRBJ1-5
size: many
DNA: TGTGCCAGCACCATGGGCGGGGGTCAGCCCCAGCATTTT
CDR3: CASTMGGGQPQHF

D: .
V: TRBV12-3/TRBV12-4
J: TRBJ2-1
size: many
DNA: TGTGCCAGCAGTTTATCGGGGGCCGATGAGCAGTTCTTC
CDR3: CASSLSGADEQFF

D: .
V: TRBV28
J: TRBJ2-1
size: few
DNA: TGTGCCAGCAGTTTTCTAGGGCAGGACAATTTCTCCTACAATGAGCAGTTCTTC
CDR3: CASSFLGQDNFSYNEQFF